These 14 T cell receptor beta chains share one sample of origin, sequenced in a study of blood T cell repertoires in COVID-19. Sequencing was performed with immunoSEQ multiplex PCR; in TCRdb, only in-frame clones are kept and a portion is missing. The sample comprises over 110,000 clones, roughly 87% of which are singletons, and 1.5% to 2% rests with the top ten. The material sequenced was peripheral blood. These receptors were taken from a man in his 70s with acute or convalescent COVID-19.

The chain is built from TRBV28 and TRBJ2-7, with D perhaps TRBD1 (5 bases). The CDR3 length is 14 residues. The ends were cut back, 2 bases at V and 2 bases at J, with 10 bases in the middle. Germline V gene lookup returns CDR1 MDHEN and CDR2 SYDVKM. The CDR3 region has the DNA TGTGCCAGCAGTTTAGCAGGGTCAACCTACGAGCAGTACTTC. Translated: CASSLAGSTYEQYF.

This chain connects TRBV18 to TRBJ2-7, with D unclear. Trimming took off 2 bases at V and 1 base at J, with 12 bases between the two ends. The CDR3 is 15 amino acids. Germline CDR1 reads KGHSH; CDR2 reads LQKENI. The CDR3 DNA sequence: TGTGCCAGCTCACCAATCGGGTGGTATTCCTACGAGCAGTACTTC. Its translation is CASSPIGWYSYEQYF.

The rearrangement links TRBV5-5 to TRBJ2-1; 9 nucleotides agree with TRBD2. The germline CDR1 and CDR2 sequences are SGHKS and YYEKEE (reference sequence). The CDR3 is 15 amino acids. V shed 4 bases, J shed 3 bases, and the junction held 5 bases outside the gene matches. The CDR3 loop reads CASSTSGGLYNEQFF. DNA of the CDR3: TGTGCCAGCAGCACAAGCGGGGGGCTCTACAATGAGCAGTTCTTC.

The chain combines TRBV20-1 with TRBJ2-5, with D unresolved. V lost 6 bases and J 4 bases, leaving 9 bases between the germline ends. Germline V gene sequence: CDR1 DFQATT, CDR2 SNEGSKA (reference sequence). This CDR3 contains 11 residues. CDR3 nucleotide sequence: TGCAGTGCGCTTCTCGGAGAGACCCAGTACTTC. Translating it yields CSALLGETQYF.

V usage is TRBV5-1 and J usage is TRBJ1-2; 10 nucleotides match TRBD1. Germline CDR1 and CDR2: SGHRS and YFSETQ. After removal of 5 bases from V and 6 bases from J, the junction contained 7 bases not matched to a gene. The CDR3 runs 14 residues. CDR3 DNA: TGCGCCAGCAGTCGAGCCGGGACAGGGGATGGCTACACCTTC. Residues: CASSRAGTGDGYTF.

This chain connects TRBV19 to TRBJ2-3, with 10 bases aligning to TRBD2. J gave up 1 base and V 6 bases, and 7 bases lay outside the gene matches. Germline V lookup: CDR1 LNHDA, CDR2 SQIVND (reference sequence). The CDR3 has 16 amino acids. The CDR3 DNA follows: TGTGCCAGTAGGACCGTAGCGGGAGGTCGCACAGATACGCAGTATTTT. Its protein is CASRTVAGGRTDTQYF.

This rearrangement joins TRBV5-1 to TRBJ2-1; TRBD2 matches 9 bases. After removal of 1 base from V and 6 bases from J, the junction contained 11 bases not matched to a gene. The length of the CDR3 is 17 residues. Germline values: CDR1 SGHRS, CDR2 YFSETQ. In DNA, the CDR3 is TGCGCCAGCAGCTTGCCGCGACTAGCGGAGGCCGCCAATGAGCAGTTCTTC. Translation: CASSLPRLAEAANEQFF.

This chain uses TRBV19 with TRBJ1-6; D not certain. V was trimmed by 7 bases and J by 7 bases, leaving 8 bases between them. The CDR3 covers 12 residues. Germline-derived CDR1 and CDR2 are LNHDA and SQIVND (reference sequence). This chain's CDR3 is CASTRSNSPLHF. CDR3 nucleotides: TGTGCCAGTACACGGTCGAATTCACCCCTCCACTTT. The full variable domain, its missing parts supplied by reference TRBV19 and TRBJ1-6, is DGGITQSPKYLFRKEGQNVTLSCEQNLNHDAMYWYRQDPGQGLRLIYYSQIVNDFQKGDIAEGYSVSREKKESFPLTVTSAQKNPTAFYLCASTRSNSPLHFGNGTRLTVT.

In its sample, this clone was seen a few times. In DNA form, the CDR3 reads TGCAGTGCTAGTCTGACAGGGGGCAAGAGGAATGAAGCTTTCTTT. Translating gives CSASLTGGKRNEAFF. V and J are TRBV20-1 and TRBJ1-1; 10 bases fit TRBD1. The CDR3 is 15 residues long. Germline V gene sequence: CDR1 DFQATT, CDR2 SNEGSKA (reference sequence). Trimming at V came to 3 bases and at J to 7 bases, leaving 11 bases not matched to a gene.

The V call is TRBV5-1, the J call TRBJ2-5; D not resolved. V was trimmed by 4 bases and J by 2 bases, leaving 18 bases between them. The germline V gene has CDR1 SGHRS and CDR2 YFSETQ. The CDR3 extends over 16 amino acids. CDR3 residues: CASSRYGGDGQETQYF. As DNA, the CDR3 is TGCGCCAGCAGCCGCTACGGCGGCGACGGACAAGAGACCCAGTACTTC.

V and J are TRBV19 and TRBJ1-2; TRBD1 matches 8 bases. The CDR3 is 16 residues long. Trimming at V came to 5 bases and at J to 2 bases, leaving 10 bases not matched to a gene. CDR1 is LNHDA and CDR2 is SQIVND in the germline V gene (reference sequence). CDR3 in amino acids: CASSLRGQGLNYGYTF. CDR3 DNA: TGTGCCAGTAGTCTCAGAGGACAGGGTTTGAACTATGGCTACACCTTC.

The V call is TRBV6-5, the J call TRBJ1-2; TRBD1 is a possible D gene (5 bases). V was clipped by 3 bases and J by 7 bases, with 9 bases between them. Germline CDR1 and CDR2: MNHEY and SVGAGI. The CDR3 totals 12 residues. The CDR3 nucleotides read TGTGCCAGCAGTTATTCAGGGCTTGGCTACACCTTC. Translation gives CASSYSGLGYTF.

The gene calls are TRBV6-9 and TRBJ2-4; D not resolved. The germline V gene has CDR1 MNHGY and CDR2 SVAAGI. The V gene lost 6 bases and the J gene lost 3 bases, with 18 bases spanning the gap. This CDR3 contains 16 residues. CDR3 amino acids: CASSRVPRLSKNIQYF. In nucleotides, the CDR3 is TGTGCCAGCAGCAGAGTTCCCCGACTGAGCAAAAACATTCAGTACTTC.

The CDR3 here is CASSLPRQGRGQETQYF. CDR3 DNA sequence: TGTGCCAGCAGTTTACCCCGACAGGGAAGAGGGCAAGAGACCCAGTACTTC. J is TRBJ2-5 and V is TRBV28, with 7 bases fitting TRBD1. Germline assignment: CDR1 MDHEN and CDR2 SYDVKM. The V segment lost 2 bases and the J segment 2 bases; nucleotides outside the gene matches: 11. The CDR3 is 17 amino acids.